These 29 T cell receptor beta chains were all obtained from the same sample, sequenced in a study of blood T cell repertoires in COVID-19. Libraries were prepared by immunoSEQ multiplex PCR; TCRdb keeps only in-frame clonotypes and omits some of them. The sample lists over 100,000 clones; roughly 84% were seen once. Sequences were obtained from PBMCs or T cells enriched from blood (not recorded which). Every receptor here comes from a woman aged 25-40 years who had recovered from COVID-19.

V and J are TRBV5-1 and TRBJ2-7, with D possibly being TRBD2 (6 bases). V was cut by 4 bases and J by 0 bases, with 11 bases left in between. There are 14 residues in the CDR3. CDR1 SGHRS and CDR2 YFSETQ come from the germline V gene. Here the CDR3 DNA reads TGCGCCAGCAGCCGGGAGTCCAGCTCCTACGAGCAGTACTTC. It codes for CASSRESSSYEQYF.

This clone has only a few counts. This specimen includes other DNA sequences encoding the same CDR3. The chain has TRBV28 and TRBJ2-7; weak D call: TRBD2 (5 bases). V lost 2 bases and J lost 4, with 6 bases in between. This CDR3 is 12 amino acids long. Germline V gene sequence: CDR1 MDHEN, CDR2 SYDVKM. The CDR3 loop reads CASSLGGYEQYF. DNA for the CDR3: TGTGCCAGCAGTTTAGGCGGGTACGAGCAGTACTTC.

The chain links TRBV6-5 to TRBJ2-7, with 7 bases that match TRBD2. This CDR3 is built from 15 residues. Germline-derived CDR1 and CDR2 are MNHEY and SVGAGI. The junction had 9 bases not matched to a gene; V was cut back by 5 bases and J by 2 bases. The CDR3 nucleotides are TGTGCCAGCAGTCCCACTAGCGTCCGAACCTACGAGCAGTACTTC. Protein sequence: CASSPTSVRTYEQYF.

This chain uses TRBV6-5 with TRBJ1-1; D gene uncertain. The V and J ends lost 7 bases and 2 bases respectively, with 8 bases between them. Germline V gene sequence: CDR1 MNHEY, CDR2 SVGAGI. The CDR3 is made up of 12 amino acids. This chain's CDR3 is CASIGVNTEAFF. The CDR3 DNA follows: TGTGCCAGCATTGGAGTTAACACTGAAGCTTTCTTT.

V is TRBV7-8 and J is TRBJ1-2; 9 nucleotides match TRBD1. V was pared by 5 bases and J by 0 bases, with 10 bases of the junction left unmatched. Germline loops: CDR1 SGHVS, CDR2 FQNEAQ. This CDR3 comprises 17 residues. The CDR3 is CASSNGGGQGTNYGYTF. The CDR3 nucleotides are TGTGCCAGCAGCAACGGCGGTGGACAGGGGACTAACTATGGCTACACCTTC.

This CDR3 reads CAIGTSSYEQYF. DNA for the CDR3: TGTGCCATCGGGACTAGTTCCTACGAGCAGTACTTC. The chain is built from TRBV10-3 and TRBJ2-7; 8 nucleotides agree with TRBD2. The CDR3 has 12 residues. In germline, CDR1 is ENHRY, CDR2 SYGVKD. Trimming took 8 bases from V and 1 from J; bases not matched to a gene: 1.

V gene TRBV6-2 or TRBV6-3 combines with J gene TRBJ2-3; D gene ambiguous. This CDR3 is 13 amino acids long. V dropped 3 bases and J dropped 7 bases, with 11 bases sitting between them. The V gene's germline CDR1 is MNHEY and CDR2 SVGEGT. In nucleotides, the CDR3 is TGTGCCAGCAGTTATCGGCGGTGGAATACGCAGTATTTT. Amino acid sequence: CASSYRRWNTQYF.

This chain uses TRBV19 with TRBJ2-7; D remains unclear. Trimming pared 5 bases from V and 5 bases from J, leaving 7 bases between. Germline V CDR1 and CDR2: LNHDA, SQIVND (reference sequence). CDR3 length: 11 amino acids. The CDR3 loop is CASSHRDEQYF. As DNA, the CDR3 is TGTGCCAGTAGTCATCGGGACGAGCAGTACTTC.

The rearrangement joins TRBV4-1 to TRBJ2-7; 10 nucleotides line up with TRBD1. Germline values: CDR1 MGHRA, CDR2 YSYEKL. This CDR3 region has 16 residues. The V and J ends lost 4 bases and 1 base, in that order; junction bases with no gene match: 7. CDR3: CASSPGQGRNSYEQYF. Here the CDR3 DNA reads TGCGCCAGCAGCCCGGGACAGGGGCGGAATTCCTACGAGCAGTACTTC.

The rearrangement uses TRBV4-1 and TRBJ2-1; 7 bases agree with TRBD2. CDR1 and CDR2 from the germline V gene are MGHRA and YSYEKL. This CDR3 contains 17 residues. J lost 7 bases, V lost 0 bases, and 12 bases had no gene match. The CDR3 nucleotides are TGCGCCAGCAGCCAAGATAGTCAAAGCGGGACGGGAAATGAGCAGTTCTTC. Amino acid sequence: CASSQDSQSGTGNEQFF.

The V gene is TRBV4-2, the J gene TRBJ2-4, with 16 bases fitting TRBD2. CDR3 length equals 20 residues. V was pared by 0 bases and J by 0 bases, with 5 bases of the junction left unmatched. CDR1 is LGHNA and CDR2 is YNFKEQ in the germline V gene. CDR3 coding DNA: TGTGCCAGCAGCCAAGAGGGGGGGACTAGCGGGAGGGTAGCCAAAAACATTCAGTACTTC. It is translated as CASSQEGGTSGRVAKNIQYF.

This clone was observed a few times. The chain joins TRBV4-3 to TRBJ2-3, with a possible D match to TRBD2 (5 bases). Germline V gene sequence: CDR1 LGHNA, CDR2 YSLEER. There are 16 residues in the CDR3. Trimming left V 1 base short and J 4 bases short, with 15 bases between. The CDR3 bases are TGCGCCAGCAGCCAAGCACCGCGAGGGAGCGCAGATACGCAGTATTTT. It is translated as CASSQAPRGSADTQYF.

The rearrangement links TRBV9 to TRBJ2-3, with TRBD1 matching over 7 bases. Germline assignment: CDR1 SGDLS and CDR2 YYNGEE. The CDR3 totals 16 residues. With 0 bases clipped from V and 0 bases from J, the junction kept 4 bases outside the gene matches. The CDR3 region has the DNA TGTGCCAGCAGCGTAGTCGGGACAGCTAGCACAGATACGCAGTATTTT. Its protein product is CASSVVGTASTDTQYF.

This clone was picked up a small number of times. This chain links TRBV30 with TRBJ1-2; 10 positions match TRBD1. The CDR3 is made up of 13 amino acids. V shed 3 bases and J 7 bases; nucleotides not matched to a gene: 5. Germline assignment: CDR1 GTSNPN and CDR2 SVGIG (reference sequence). This chain's CDR3 is CAWRPTGGRGYTF. The CDR3 region has the DNA TGTGCCTGGAGACCGACAGGGGGCCGTGGCTACACCTTC.

The genes are TRBV28 and TRBJ1-6, with D uncertain. This CDR3 contains 13 residues. V lost 2 bases and J 7 bases, leaving 6 bases between the germline ends. Germline V gene data show CDR1 as MDHEN and CDR2 as SYDVKM. CDR3 nucleotides: TGTGCCAGCAGTTTAAAACAGAATTCACCCCTCCACTTT. The encoded protein is CASSLKQNSPLHF.

This chain links TRBV28 with TRBJ2-7; 12 nucleotides agree with TRBD2. Germline lookup yields CDR1 MDHEN and CDR2 SYDVKM. This CDR3 contains 16 residues. V was pared by 8 bases and J by 2 bases, with 10 bases of the junction left unmatched. The CDR3 nucleotides are TGTGCCAGCTGGGATACTAGCGGGAGGAAAGCCTACGAGCAGTACTTC. Protein product: CASWDTSGRKAYEQYF.

The rearrangement links TRBV7-2 to TRBJ2-3; weak D call: TRBD1 (5 bases). CDR3 length: 16 residues. Per the germline V gene, CDR1 is SGHTA and CDR2 is FQGNSA. Trimming left V 5 bases short and J 4 bases short, with 19 bases between. The CDR3 sequence is CASSPDAWWGPDTQYF. CDR3 coding DNA: TGTGCCAGCAGCCCCGACGCGTGGTGGGGCCCAGATACGCAGTATTTT.

Remarks on this clone: At the DNA level, this CDR3 is encoded by other sequences in the same sample as well. The CDR3 nucleotides read TGCGCCAGCAGCTTGGGAGGGGGCCAGGAGACCCAGTACTTC. Its translation is CASSLGGGQETQYF. The gene calls are TRBV5-1 and TRBJ2-5; 7 bases line up with TRBD1. The CDR3 is 14 residues long. Trimming took 0 bases from V and 5 from J; bases not matched to a gene: 4. CDR1 and CDR2 (germline): SGHRS, YFSETQ. The complete variable domain, with remaining parts taken from reference TRBV5-1 and TRBJ2-5, reads KAGVTQTPRYLIKTRGQQVTLSCSPISGHRSVSWYQQTPGQGLQFLFEYFSETQRNKGNFPGRFSGRQFSNSRSEMNVSTLELGDSALYLCASSLGGGQETQYFGPGTRLLVL.

The genes are TRBV13 and TRBJ2-5; 13 bases are shared with TRBD2. Germline V gene data show CDR1 as PRHDT and CDR2 as FYEKMQ (reference sequence). This CDR3 region has 16 residues. V shed 3 bases, J shed 7 bases, and the junction held 8 bases outside the gene matches. In DNA, the CDR3 is TGTGCCAGCAGCTTGGGACTAGCGGGACCTTCGGGGACCCAGTACTTC. Encoded protein: CASSLGLAGPSGTQYF.

V and J are TRBV24-1 and TRBJ2-5, with D maybe TRBD2 (6 bases). Germline V gene lookup returns CDR1 KGHDR and CDR2 SFDVKD. V dropped 9 bases and J dropped 7 bases, with 11 bases sitting between them. The CDR3 is 11 amino acids. CDR3 bases: TGTGCCACCCGGGACTCGGGGACCCAGTACTTC. Translating gives CATRDSGTQYF.

V gene TRBV6-2 or TRBV6-3 combines with J gene TRBJ1-5; tentatively, D is TRBD1 (5 bases). The ends were cut back, 6 bases at V and 7 bases at J, with 25 bases in the middle. Germline CDR1 MNHEY, CDR2 SVGEGT. The CDR3 totals 17 residues. This CDR3 reads CASSPQGSKRVVQPQHF. CDR3 nucleotide sequence: TGTGCCAGCAGCCCTCAGGGTTCAAAAAGGGTTGTCCAGCCCCAGCATTTT.

This sequence joins TRBV19 and TRBJ2-1; D may be TRBD2 (5 bases). V gave up 5 bases and J gave up 9 bases, with 11 bases separating them. The CDR3 length is 12 residues. The V gene's germline CDR1 is LNHDA and CDR2 SQIVND (reference sequence). The CDR3 nucleotides read TGTGCCAGTAGTCCCGAGCGGCGTGAGCAGTTCTTC. Translating gives CASSPERREQFF.

The chain employs TRBV5-1 and TRBJ2-2, with 7 bases identical to TRBD1. This CDR3 spans 17 amino acids. V shed 0 bases, J shed 1 base, and the junction held 6 bases outside the gene matches. Germline-derived CDR1 and CDR2 are SGHRS and YFSETQ. The CDR3 coding sequence is TGCGCCAGCAGCTTGGAAGGGGGCCCCCAGAACACCGGGGAGCTGTTTTTT. Its protein product is CASSLEGGPQNTGELFF.

This clone was observed once. V usage is TRBV11-2 and J usage is TRBJ1-3; D unresolved. Trimming left V 5 bases short and J 0 bases short, with 11 bases between. Germline CDR1 SGHAT, CDR2 FQNNGV. The CDR3 is 15 residues long. Written as DNA, the CDR3 is TGTGCCAGCAGCCACCGTCGAGTCTCTGGAAACACCATATATTTT. The encoded protein is CASSHRRVSGNTIYF. The whole variable domain, remainder taken from reference TRBV11-2 and TRBJ1-3, is EAGVAQSPRYKIIEKRQSVAFWCNPISGHATLYWYQQILGQGPKLLIQFQNNGVVDDSQLPKDRFSAERLKGVDSTLKIQPAKLEDSAVYLCASSHRRVSGNTIYFGEGSWLTVV.

The V call is TRBV6-5, the J call TRBJ2-7, with TRBD2 matching over 9 bases. Looked up from germline, CDR1 is MNHEY and CDR2 is SVGAGI. The CDR3 contains 14 residues. J gave up 3 bases and V 7 bases, and 7 bases lay outside the gene matches. The CDR3 reads CASTAGGFVYEQYF. CDR3 DNA: TGTGCCAGCACAGCGGGAGGATTCGTCTACGAGCAGTACTTC.

This clone appeared a few times. The chain combines TRBV9 with TRBJ1-4, with no clear D. The CDR3 totals 14 residues. V lost 4 bases, J lost 3 bases, and 10 bases lay in between. CDR1 and CDR2 (germline): SGDLS, YYNGEE. CDR3 sequence: CASSTDGANEKLFF. The CDR3 bases are TGTGCCAGCAGCACAGACGGGGCTAATGAAAAACTGTTTTTT.

V and J are TRBV6-2 or TRBV6-3 and TRBJ2-1; 11 positions agree with TRBD1. CDR3 size: 18 residues. The germline V gene encodes CDR1 MNHEY and CDR2 SVGEGT. V shed 0 bases, J shed 7 bases, and the junction held 11 bases outside the gene matches. The CDR3, as DNA: TGTGCCAGCAGTTACTCGAGGGTGGGACAGGGGGGCTGGAATGAGCAGTTCTTC. Translation: CASSYSRVGQGGWNEQFF.

This rearrangement joins TRBV30 to TRBJ2-7; maybe TRBD1 (5 bases). CDR1 and CDR2 (germline): GTSNPN, SVGIG (reference sequence). This CDR3 has 14 residues. The V gene lost 2 bases and the J gene lost 0 bases, with 11 bases spanning the gap. In nucleotides, the CDR3 is TGTGCCTGGAGTAATTCAGGGATCTCCTACGAGCAGTACTTC. This translates into CAWSNSGISYEQYF.

The chain uses TRBV27 and TRBJ1-4; possible D gene TRBD1, 5 bases. V was cut by 4 bases and J by 7 bases, with 13 bases left in between. This CDR3 is built from 14 residues. Germline-derived CDR1 and CDR2 are MNHEY and SMNVEV (reference sequence). The CDR3 spells CASSYKGSTEKLFF. For the CDR3, the DNA is TGTGCCAGCAGTTACAAGGGGTCAACTGAAAAACTGTTTTTT. Complete variable domain (other parts from reference TRBV27 and TRBJ1-4): EAQVTQNPRYLITVTGKKLTVTCSQNMNHEYMSWYRQDPGLGLRQIYYSMNVEVTDKGDVPEGYKVSRKEKRNFPLILESPSPNQTSLYFCASSYKGSTEKLFFGSGTQLSVL.